This TCR beta chain was observed in a study of vaccination effects on CD4 cells after COVID-19. Findings and limits, study-wide: Substantial clonal contraction characterized both infection- and vaccine-induced clones late after vaccination. Common cold coronavirus cross-reactivity was shown by only 1 of 255 vaccine-induced clones in healthy vaccinees.

Measured with immunoSEQ multiplex PCR; TCRdb has only the in-frame clones, and not every one. The sample holds fewer than 85,000 clones, around 81% seen once. Of note for this clone: As yet, its antigen is unknown.

The CDR3 has 16 amino acids. CDR1 is MDHEN and CDR2 is SYDVKM in the germline V gene. Trimming removed 7 bases from V and 5 bases from J, with 23 bases in between. Prior to sequencing, the ViraFEST assay stimulated PBMC with viral peptide pools, which expanded the antigen-specific CD4+ T cells. Subsequent to a culture period of 10 to 11 days, CD4+ T cells were isolated. Nucleocapsid antibodies stayed negative before and after vaccination, showing no earlier SARS-CoV-2 infection. Supplemented with around 9.6 IU/ml IL-2 and 7.5 to 10 ug/ml peptides, some 2 million PBMC per well were kept in culture. It was on days 3 and 7 that half the medium was replaced with IL-2 medium.

This sample comprised CD4+ T cells from PBMCs cultured with SARS-CoV-2 spike peptides, obtained before COVID-19 vaccination. The rearrangement joins TRBV28 to TRBJ1-2, with unresolved D. The receptor was derived from a human donor who received a COVID-19 vaccine. This chain's CDR3 is CASISPSFRRSYGYTF. CDR3 nucleotide sequence: TGTGCCAGCATTTCCCCTTCCTTTCGCAGGAGTTATGGCTACACCTTC.